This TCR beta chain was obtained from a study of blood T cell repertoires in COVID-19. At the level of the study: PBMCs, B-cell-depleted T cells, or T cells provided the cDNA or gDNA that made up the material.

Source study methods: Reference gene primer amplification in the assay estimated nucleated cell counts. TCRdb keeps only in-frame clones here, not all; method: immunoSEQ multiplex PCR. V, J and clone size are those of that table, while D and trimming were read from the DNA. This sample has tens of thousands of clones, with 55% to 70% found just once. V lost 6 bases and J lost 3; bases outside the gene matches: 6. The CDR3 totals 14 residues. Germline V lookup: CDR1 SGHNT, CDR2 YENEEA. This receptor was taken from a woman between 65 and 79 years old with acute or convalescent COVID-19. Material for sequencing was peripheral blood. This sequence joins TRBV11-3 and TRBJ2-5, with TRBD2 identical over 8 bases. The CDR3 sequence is CASSRRRGEETQYF. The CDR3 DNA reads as TGTGCCAGCAGTAGGCGGCGGGGGGAAGAGACCCAGTACTTC.